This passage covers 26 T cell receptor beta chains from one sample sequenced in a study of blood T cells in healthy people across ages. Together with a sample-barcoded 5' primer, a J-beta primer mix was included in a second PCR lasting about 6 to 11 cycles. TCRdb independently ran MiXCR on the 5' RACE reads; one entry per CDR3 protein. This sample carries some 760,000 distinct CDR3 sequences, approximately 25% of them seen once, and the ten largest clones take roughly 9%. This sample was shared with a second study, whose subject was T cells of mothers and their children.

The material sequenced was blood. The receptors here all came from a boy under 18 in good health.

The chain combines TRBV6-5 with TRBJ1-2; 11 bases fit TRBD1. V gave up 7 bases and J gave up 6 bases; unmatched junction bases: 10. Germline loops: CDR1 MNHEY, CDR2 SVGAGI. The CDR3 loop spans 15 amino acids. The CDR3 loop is CASTALGDRGDGYTF. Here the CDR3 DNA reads TGTGCCAGCACCGCCCTGGGGGACAGGGGGGATGGCTACACCTTC.

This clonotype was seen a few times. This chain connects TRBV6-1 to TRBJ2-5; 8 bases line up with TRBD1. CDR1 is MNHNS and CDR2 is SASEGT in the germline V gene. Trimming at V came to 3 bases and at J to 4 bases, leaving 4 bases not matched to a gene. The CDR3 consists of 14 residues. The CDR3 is CASSETGVRETQYF. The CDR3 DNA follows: TGTGCCAGCAGTGAGACAGGGGTACGAGAGACCCAGTACTTC.

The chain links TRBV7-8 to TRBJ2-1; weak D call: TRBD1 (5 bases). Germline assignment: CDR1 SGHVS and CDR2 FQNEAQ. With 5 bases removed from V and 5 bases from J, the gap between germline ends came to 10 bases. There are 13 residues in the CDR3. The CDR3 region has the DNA TGTGCCAGCAGCCGGCCGACAGACAATGAGCAGTTCTTC. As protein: CASSRPTDNEQFF. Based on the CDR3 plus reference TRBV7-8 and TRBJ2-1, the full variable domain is GAGVSQSPRYKVAKRGQDVALRCDPISGHVSLFWYQQALGQGPEFLTYFQNEAQLDKSGLPSDRFFAERPEGSVSTLKIQRTQQEDSAVYLCASSRPTDNEQFFGPGTRLTVL.

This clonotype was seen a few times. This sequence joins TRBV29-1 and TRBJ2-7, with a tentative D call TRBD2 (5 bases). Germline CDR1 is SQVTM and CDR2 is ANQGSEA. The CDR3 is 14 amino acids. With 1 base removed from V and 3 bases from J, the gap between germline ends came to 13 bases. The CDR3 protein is CSVEGGGLVYEQYF. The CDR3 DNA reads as TGCAGCGTTGAAGGCGGCGGGCTGGTCTACGAGCAGTACTTC.

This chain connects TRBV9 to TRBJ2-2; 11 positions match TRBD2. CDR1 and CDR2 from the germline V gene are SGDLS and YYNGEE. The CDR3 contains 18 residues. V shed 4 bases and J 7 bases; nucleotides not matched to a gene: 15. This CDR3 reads CASSQFPQLAGAIGELFF. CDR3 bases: TGTGCCAGCAGCCAATTTCCCCAACTAGCGGGGGCGATCGGGGAGCTGTTTTTT. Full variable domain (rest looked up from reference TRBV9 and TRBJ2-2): DSGVTQTPKHLITATGQRVTLRCSPRSGDLSVYWYQQSLDQGLQFLIQYYNGEERAKGNILERFSAQQFPDLHSELNLSSLELGDSALYFCASSQFPQLAGAIGELFFGEGSRLTVL.

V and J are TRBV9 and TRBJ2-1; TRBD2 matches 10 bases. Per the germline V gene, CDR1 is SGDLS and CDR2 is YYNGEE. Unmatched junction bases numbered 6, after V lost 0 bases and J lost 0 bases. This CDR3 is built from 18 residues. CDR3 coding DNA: TGTGCCAGCAGCGTAGTTGAACTAGCGGGGAGCTCCTACAATGAGCAGTTCTTC. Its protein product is CASSVVELAGSSYNEQFF. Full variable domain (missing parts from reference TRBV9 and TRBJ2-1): DSGVTQTPKHLITATGQRVTLRCSPRSGDLSVYWYQQSLDQGLQFLIQYYNGEERAKGNILERFSAQQFPDLHSELNLSSLELGDSALYFCASSVVELAGSSYNEQFFGPGTRLTVL.

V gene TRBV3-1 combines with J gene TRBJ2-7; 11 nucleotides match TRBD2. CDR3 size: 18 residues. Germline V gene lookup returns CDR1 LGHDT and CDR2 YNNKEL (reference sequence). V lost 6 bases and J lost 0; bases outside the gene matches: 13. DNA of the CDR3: TGTGCCAGCAGTAATATTATTATTACTAGCGGGAGCTCCTACGAGCAGTACTTC. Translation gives CASSNIIITSGSSYEQYF.

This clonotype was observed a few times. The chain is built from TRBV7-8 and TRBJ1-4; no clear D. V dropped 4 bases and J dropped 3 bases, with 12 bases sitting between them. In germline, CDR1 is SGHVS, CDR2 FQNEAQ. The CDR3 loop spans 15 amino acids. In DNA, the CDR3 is TGTGCCAGCAGCTCAGGACTTTCATCTAATGAAAAACTGTTTTTT. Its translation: CASSSGLSSNEKLFF.

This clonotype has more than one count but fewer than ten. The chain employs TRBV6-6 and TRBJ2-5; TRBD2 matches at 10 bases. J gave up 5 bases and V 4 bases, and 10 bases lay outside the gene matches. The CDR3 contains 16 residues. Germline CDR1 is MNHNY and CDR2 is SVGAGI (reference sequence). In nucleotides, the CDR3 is TGTGCCAGCAGTTCGTGGCTAGCGGGAGTACGGGAGACCCAGTACTTC. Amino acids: CASSSWLAGVRETQYF.

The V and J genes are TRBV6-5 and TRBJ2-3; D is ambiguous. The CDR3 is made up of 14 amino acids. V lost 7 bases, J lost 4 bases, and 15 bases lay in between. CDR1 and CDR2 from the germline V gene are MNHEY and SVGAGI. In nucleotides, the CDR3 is TGTGCCAGCACCCGATCCCCAGTAGCAGATACGCAGTATTTT. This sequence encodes CASTRSPVADTQYF.

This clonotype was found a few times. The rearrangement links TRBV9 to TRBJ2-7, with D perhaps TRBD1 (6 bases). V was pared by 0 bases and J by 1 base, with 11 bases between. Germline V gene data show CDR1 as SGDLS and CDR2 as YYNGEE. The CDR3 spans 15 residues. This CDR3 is CASSVDGGTSYEQYF. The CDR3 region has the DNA TGTGCCAGCAGCGTAGATGGGGGCACTTCCTACGAGCAGTACTTC.

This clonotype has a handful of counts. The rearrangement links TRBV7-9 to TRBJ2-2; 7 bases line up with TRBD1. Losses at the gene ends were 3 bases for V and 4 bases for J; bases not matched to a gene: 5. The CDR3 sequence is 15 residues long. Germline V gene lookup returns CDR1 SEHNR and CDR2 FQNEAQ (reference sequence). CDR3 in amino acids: CASSFTGASTGELFF. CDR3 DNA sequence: TGTGCCAGCAGCTTTACAGGGGCGTCCACCGGGGAGCTGTTTTTT.

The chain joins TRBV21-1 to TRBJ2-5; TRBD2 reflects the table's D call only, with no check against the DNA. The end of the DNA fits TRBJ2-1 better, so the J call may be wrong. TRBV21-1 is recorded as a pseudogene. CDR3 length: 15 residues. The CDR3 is CASSHSGRASNEQFF. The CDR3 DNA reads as TGTGCCAGCAGCCATAGCGGGAGGGCGAGCAATGAGCAGTTCTTC.

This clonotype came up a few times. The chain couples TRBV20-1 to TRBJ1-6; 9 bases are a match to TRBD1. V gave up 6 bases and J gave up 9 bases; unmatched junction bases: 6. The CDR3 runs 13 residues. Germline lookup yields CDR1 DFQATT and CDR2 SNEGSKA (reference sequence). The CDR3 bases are TGCAGTGCCGGGGGACAGGGTCGTTCACCCCTCCACTTT. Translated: CSAGGQGRSPLHF.

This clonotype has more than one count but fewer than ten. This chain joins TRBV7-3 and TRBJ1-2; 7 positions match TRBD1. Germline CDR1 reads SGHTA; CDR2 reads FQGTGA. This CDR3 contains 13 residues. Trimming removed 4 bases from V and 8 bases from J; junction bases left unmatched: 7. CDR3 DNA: TGTGCCAGCAGCTCGTCAGGGGGTATGGGCTACACCTTC. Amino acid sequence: CASSSSGGMGYTF.

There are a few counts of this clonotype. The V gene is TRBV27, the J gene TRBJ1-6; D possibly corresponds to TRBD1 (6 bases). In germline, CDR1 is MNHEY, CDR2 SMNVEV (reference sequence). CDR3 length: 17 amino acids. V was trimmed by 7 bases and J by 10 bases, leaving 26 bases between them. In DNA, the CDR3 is TGTGCCAGCAACATGGGGGCACGGGGGCCCTTGGGGTCACCCCTCCACTTT. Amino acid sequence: CASNMGARGPLGSPLHF.

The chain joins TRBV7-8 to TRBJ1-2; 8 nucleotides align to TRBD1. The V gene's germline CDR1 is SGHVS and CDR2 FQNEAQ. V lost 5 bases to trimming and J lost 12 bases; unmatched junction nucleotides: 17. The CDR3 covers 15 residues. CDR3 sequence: CASSPGGTGAYADTF. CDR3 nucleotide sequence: TGTGCCAGCAGCCCAGGAGGGACAGGCGCCTATGCAGACACCTTC.

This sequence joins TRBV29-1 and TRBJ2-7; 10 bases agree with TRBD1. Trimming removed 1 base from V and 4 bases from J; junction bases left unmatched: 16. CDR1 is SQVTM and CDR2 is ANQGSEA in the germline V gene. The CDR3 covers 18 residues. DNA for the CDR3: TGCAGCGTTGAAGTCGGACAGGGGGTTTTTCGGGGGAGTTACGAGCAGTACTTC. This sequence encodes CSVEVGQGVFRGSYEQYF.

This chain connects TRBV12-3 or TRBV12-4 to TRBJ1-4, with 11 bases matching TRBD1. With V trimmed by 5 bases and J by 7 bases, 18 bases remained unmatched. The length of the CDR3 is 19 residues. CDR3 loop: CASSPTHPDRGRPGEKLFF. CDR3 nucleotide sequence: TGTGCCAGCAGTCCAACCCACCCGGACAGGGGGCGCCCCGGTGAAAAACTGTTTTTT.

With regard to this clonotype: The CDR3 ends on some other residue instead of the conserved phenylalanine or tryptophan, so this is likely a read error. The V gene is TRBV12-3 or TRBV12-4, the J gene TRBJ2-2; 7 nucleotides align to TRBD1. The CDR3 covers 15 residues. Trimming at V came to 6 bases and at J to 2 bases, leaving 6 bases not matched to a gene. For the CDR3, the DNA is TGTGCCAGCAGCCGACAGGGCGCTAACACCGGGGAGCTGTTTTCT. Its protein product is CASSRQGANTGELFS.

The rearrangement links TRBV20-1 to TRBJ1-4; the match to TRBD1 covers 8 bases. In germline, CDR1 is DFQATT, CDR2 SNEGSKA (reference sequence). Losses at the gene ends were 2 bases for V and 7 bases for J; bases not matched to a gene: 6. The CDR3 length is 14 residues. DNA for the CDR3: TGCAGTGCTAGATATAGGACAGGGACTGAAAAACTGTTTTTT. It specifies CSARYRTGTEKLFF.

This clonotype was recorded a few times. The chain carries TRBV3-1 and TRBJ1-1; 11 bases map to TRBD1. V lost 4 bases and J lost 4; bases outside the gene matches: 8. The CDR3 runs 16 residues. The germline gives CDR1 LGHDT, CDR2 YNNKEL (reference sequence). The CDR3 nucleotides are TGTGCCAGCAGCCCGCGGACAGGGGGCGCGGTCACTGAAGCTTTCTTT. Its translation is CASSPRTGGAVTEAFF.

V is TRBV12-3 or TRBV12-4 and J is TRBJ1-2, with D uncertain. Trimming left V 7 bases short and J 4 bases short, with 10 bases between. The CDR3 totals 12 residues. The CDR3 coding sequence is TGTGCCAGCACATCAGGATTCTATGGCTACACCTTC. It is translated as CASTSGFYGYTF.

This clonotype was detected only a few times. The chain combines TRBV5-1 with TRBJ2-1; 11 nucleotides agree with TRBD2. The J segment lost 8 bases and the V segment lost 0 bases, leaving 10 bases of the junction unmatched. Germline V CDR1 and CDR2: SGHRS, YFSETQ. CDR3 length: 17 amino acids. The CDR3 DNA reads TGCGCCAGCAGCTTGGGAGGACTAGCGGGCCCATTGGATGAGCAGTTCTTC. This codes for CASSLGGLAGPLDEQFF.

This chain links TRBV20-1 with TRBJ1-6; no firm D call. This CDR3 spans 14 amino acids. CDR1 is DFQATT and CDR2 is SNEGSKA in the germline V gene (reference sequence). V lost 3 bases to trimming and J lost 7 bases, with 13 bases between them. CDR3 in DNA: TGCAGTGCTAGCGGATCGCCGTCGAATTCACCCCTCCACTTT. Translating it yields CSASGSPSNSPLHF.

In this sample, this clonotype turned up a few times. The CDR3 DNA reads TGTGCCGCTACCGGGACTAAAATCTCCTACGAGCAGTACTTC. Amino acid sequence: CAATGTKISYEQYF. J is TRBJ2-7 and V is TRBV28, with 7 positions matching TRBD2. This CDR3 comprises 14 residues. CDR1 and CDR2 (germline): MDHEN, SYDVKM. With 11 bases clipped from V and 0 bases from J, the junction kept 10 bases outside the gene matches. Full variable domain (rest looked up from reference TRBV28 and TRBJ2-7): DVKVTQSSRYLVKRTGEKVFLECVQDMDHENMFWYRQDPGLGLRLIYFSYDVKMKEKGDIPEGYSVSREKKERFSLILESASTNQTSMYLCAATGTKISYEQYFGPGTRLTVT.